Included here is one T cell receptor (beta chain) sequence, with context. Its antigen is undetermined. The CDR3 loop spans 11 amino acids. Germline values: CDR1 DFQATT, CDR2 SNEGSKA (reference sequence). Deletions cut 3 bases from V and 8 bases from J, with 10 bases between. Assay used: immunoSEQ multiplex PCR; TCRdb lists only in-frame clones, some missing. The sample has some 100,000 clones; roughly 90% are singletons. This sample was included in a study of graft-versus-host responses after intestinal transplantation. Sequenced here: unstimulated CD4+ T cells sorted from spleen or lymph node cells, sampled before transplant. The origin of this receptor is a human donor who was the organ donor for an intestinal transplant. The rearrangement uses TRBV20-1 and TRBJ1-2, with unresolved D. The CDR3 DNA follows: TGCAGTGCTAGGACAAGTCCGGGCTACACCTTC. It specifies CSARTSPGYTF.